The present TCR beta chain was sequenced within a study of T cells in Graves' hyperthyroidism and ophthalmopathy. For the study at large: Peripheral blood was collected at initial diagnosis, before any treatment.

Germline V gene data show CDR1 as MNHEY and CDR2 as SVGEGT. The CDR3 has 13 amino acids. Trimming cost V 2 bases and J 11 bases, with 15 bases left between them. RNA transcripts served as the template for amplifying TCR beta CDR3 regions. First-round RT-PCR of the TCR CDR3 relied on the HTBI primer set. Each CDR3 protein is one row after TCRdb ran MiXCR on the multiplex PCR reads. The table shows 500,000 to 650,000 distinct CDR3 sequences, with about 14% occurring only once. The sequenced sample consisted of blood. The receptor was derived from a woman in her 50s with Graves' ophthalmopathy. This chain links TRBV6-2 or TRBV6-3 with TRBJ1-1, with no clear D. The CDR3 nucleotides are TGTGCCAGCAGTTACGTCGGACTCCTGAAGGCTTTCTTT. Protein: CASSYVGLLKAFF.